Presented here are 26 T cell receptor beta chains from one specimen sequenced in a study of identical twins. TCRdb fed the 5' RACE reads into MiXCR, producing one record per CDR3 protein. The sample records hundreds of thousands of distinct CDR3 sequences, 20% to 30% being singletons. The data also belong to a second study, concerning T cells expressing NK-cell markers.

The sequencing input was CD4+ T cells sorted from blood. These receptors originate from a woman between 18 and 29 years old in good health.

The rearrangement joins TRBV20-1 to TRBJ1-1, with D unresolved. The CDR3 runs to 11 residues. The V and J ends lost 4 bases and 0 bases respectively, with 3 bases between them. The V gene's germline CDR1 is DFQATT and CDR2 SNEGSKA (reference sequence). The CDR3 sequence is CSATVNTEAFF. CDR3 DNA sequence: TGCAGTGCTACGGTGAACACTGAAGCTTTCTTT.

There are a few counts of this clonotype. The CDR3 DNA sequence: TGTGCCAGCAGCAGAACCCTCGACGAGCAGTACTTC. Translated: CASSRTLDEQYF. The chain uses TRBV12-3 or TRBV12-4 and TRBJ2-7; D is unresolved. Trimming removed 6 bases at V and 5 bases at J, with 11 bases between. There are 12 residues in the CDR3.

This clonotype was seen more than once but under ten times. The chain recombines TRBV12-3 or TRBV12-4 with TRBJ2-5; TRBD2 agrees at 7 bases. V lost 4 bases and J lost 1; bases outside the gene matches: 6. CDR3 length equals 15 residues. CDR3 sequence (DNA): TGTGCCAGCAGTTGGACGGGGGGACCCCAAGAGACCCAGTACTTC. It yields the protein CASSWTGGPQETQYF.

The chain has TRBV4-1 and TRBJ2-1; 9 bases fit TRBD2. There are 15 residues in the CDR3. J was trimmed by 5 bases and V by 2 bases; bases with no gene match: 4. Germline lookup yields CDR1 MGHRA and CDR2 YSYEKL. The CDR3 DNA reads as TGCGCCAGCAGCCAACCGACTAGCGGCAACAATGAGCAGTTCTTC. It encodes CASSQPTSGNNEQFF.

This clonotype was counted only a few times. The gene calls are TRBV20-1 and TRBJ2-1; 7 bases line up with TRBD2. CDR1 and CDR2 (germline): DFQATT, SNEGSKA (reference sequence). This CDR3 region has 14 residues. Germline trimming cut 1 base from V and 10 bases from J; bases unmatched to any gene: 10. This CDR3 reads CSARVGGGSSEQFF. The CDR3 DNA reads as TGCAGTGCTAGAGTTGGCGGCGGGAGTTCAGAGCAGTTCTTC.

There are a few counts of this clonotype. The chain uses TRBV24-1 and TRBJ2-2; no reliable D call. Germline V gene lookup returns CDR1 KGHDR and CDR2 SFDVKD. This CDR3 has 14 residues. The V end was cut by 1 base, the J end by 1 base, with 3 bases between. DNA of the CDR3: TGTGCCACCAGTGATTTTCGGAACACCGGGGAGCTGTTTTTT. Its protein is CATSDFRNTGELFF.

This clonotype appeared a few times. The chain carries TRBV7-2 and TRBJ2-2, with a tentative D call TRBD2 (6 bases). The CDR3 runs 14 residues. Germline CDR1 reads SGHTA; CDR2 reads FQGNSA. Trimming removed 11 bases at V and 0 bases at J, with 13 bases between. The CDR3 loop reads CAGGIGSNTGELFF. In DNA, the CDR3 is TGTGCCGGGGGGATTGGGTCGAACACCGGGGAGCTGTTTTTT.

The rearrangement joins TRBV5-6 to TRBJ2-1; possibly TRBD1 for D (5 bases). CDR1 is SGHDT and CDR2 is YYEEEE in the germline V gene. This CDR3 contains 16 residues. V was pared by 0 bases and J by 2 bases, with 12 bases between. DNA for the CDR3: TGTGCCAGCAGCTTGGAGGCCAGGGCGGCCTACAATGAGCAGTTCTTC. Its protein product is CASSLEARAAYNEQFF.

V usage is TRBV7-2 and J usage is TRBJ2-1; D is possibly TRBD1 (6 bases). Trimming took off 2 bases at V and 9 bases at J, with 11 bases between the two ends. Germline V gene lookup returns CDR1 SGHTA and CDR2 FQGNSA. The CDR3 is 13 residues long. The CDR3 sequence is CASSLTGITEQFF. Here the CDR3 DNA reads TGTGCCAGCAGCTTAACAGGGATCACTGAGCAGTTCTTC.

This clonotype was seen a handful of times. The rearrangement joins TRBV5-1 to TRBJ2-6; TRBD1 aligns across 8 bases. With 4 bases clipped from V and 1 base from J, the junction kept 13 bases outside the gene matches. The germline CDR1 and CDR2 sequences are SGHRS and YFSETQ. The CDR3 spans 19 residues. This CDR3 is CASSLRQGSIRSGANVLTF. Written as DNA, the CDR3 is TGCGCCAGCAGCCTTCGACAGGGGAGTATTAGGTCTGGGGCCAACGTCCTGACTTTC.

At least ten counts were recorded for this clonotype. The chain couples TRBV12-3 or TRBV12-4 to TRBJ1-5, with D maybe TRBD1 (5 bases). The CDR3 is 13 residues long. V was shortened by 6 bases and J by 3 bases, with 9 bases between the two germline ends. CDR3 bases: TGTGCCAGCAGGGGGGACGACAATCAGCCCCAGCATTTT. This translates into CASRGDDNQPQHF.

This clonotype was picked up a small number of times. The chain has TRBV12-3 or TRBV12-4 and TRBJ1-1; no firm D call. Trimming cost V 3 bases and J 4 bases, with 9 bases left between them. The CDR3 runs to 13 residues. Here the CDR3 DNA reads TGTGCCAGCAGTTTGGAGGCGAGCACTGAAGCTTTCTTT. It specifies CASSLEASTEAFF.

The chain employs TRBV3-1 and TRBJ2-1; 7 bases align to TRBD2. The trim removed 4 bases at V and 4 bases at J, leaving 7 bases unmatched. CDR1 and CDR2 (germline): LGHDT, YNNKEL (reference sequence). The length of the CDR3 is 15 residues. CDR3 amino acids: CASSLSGLHYNEQFF. CDR3 bases: TGTGCCAGCAGCCTATCGGGACTACATTACAATGAGCAGTTCTTC.

The chain recombines TRBV19 with TRBJ2-1; D uncertain. V lost 5 bases to trimming and J lost 10 bases, with 18 bases between them. The CDR3 runs to 14 residues. Germline values: CDR1 LNHDA, CDR2 SQIVND (reference sequence). CDR3 in DNA: TGTGCCAGTAGTGTGGCTATAACCGACCTGGAGCAGTTCTTC. Residues: CASSVAITDLEQFF.

This clonotype appeared a few times. V usage is TRBV12-3 or TRBV12-4 and J usage is TRBJ2-5, with a tentative D call TRBD2 (5 bases). This CDR3 comprises 15 residues. With 6 bases removed from V and 1 base from J, the gap between germline ends came to 15 bases. The CDR3 DNA is TGTGCCAGCAGCCCTCCCGGAGGCCCCCAAGAGACCCAGTACTTC. Amino acid sequence: CASSPPGGPQETQYF.

V and J are TRBV12-3 or TRBV12-4 and TRBJ2-7; tentative D call: TRBD1 (5 bases). There are 16 residues in the CDR3. V was trimmed by 2 bases and J by 7 bases, leaving 21 bases between them. Written as DNA, the CDR3 is TGTGCCAGCAGTTTAAGGAGTGTCGCTAGGGGCCGGGAGCAGTACTTC. Its protein is CASSLRSVARGREQYF.

This chain connects TRBV6-1 to TRBJ2-3; D gene ambiguous. Trimming cost V 4 bases and J 2 bases, with 7 bases left between them. This CDR3 comprises 13 residues. In germline, CDR1 is MNHNS, CDR2 SASEGT. CDR3 in DNA: TGTGCCAGCAGTGGGTACACCACAGATACGCAGTATTTT. Translating gives CASSGYTTDTQYF.

This clonotype has just a few counts. This chain connects TRBV11-1 to TRBJ2-1; the D is unclear. In germline, CDR1 is SGHAT, CDR2 FQDESV (reference sequence). Deletions cut 5 bases from V and 6 bases from J, with 17 bases between. The CDR3 is 15 residues long. CDR3: CASSPRLGEANEQFF. CDR3 nucleotides: TGTGCCAGCAGCCCCCGTCTCGGCGAAGCCAATGAGCAGTTCTTC.

This chain joins TRBV21-1 and TRBJ2-4. TRBV21-1 is reported as a pseudogene. The CDR3 extends over 16 amino acids. The CDR3 sequence: CASSKALLVGKNIQYF. CDR3 nucleotide sequence: TGTGCCAGCAGCAAAGCCCTACTTGTAGGCAAAAACATTCAGTACTTC.

The CDR3, as DNA: TGTGCCAGCAGGGGACAGGGGAGTTTAGCTGGCCAGTTCTTC. This sequence encodes CASRGQGSLAGQFF. The J gene is TRBJ2-1, the V gene TRBV12-3 or TRBV12-4, with 10 bases aligning to TRBD1. V gave up 6 bases and J gave up 13 bases; unmatched junction bases: 12. The CDR3 consists of 14 residues.

The J gene is TRBJ2-3, the V gene TRBV6-1, with D possibly being TRBD1 (6 bases). Germline V gene sequence: CDR1 MNHNS, CDR2 SASEGT. Trimming removed 7 bases at V and 2 bases at J, with 16 bases between. The CDR3 spans 15 residues. The CDR3 sequence is CASKVQTGSTDTQYF. The CDR3 DNA reads TGTGCCAGCAAGGTGCAGACAGGTTCCACAGATACGCAGTATTTT.

The chain is built from TRBV20-1 and TRBJ2-7; D may be TRBD2 (5 bases). Looked up from germline, CDR1 is DFQATT and CDR2 is SNEGSKA (reference sequence). This CDR3 is built from 15 residues. Deletions cut 1 base from V and 3 bases from J, with 16 bases between. The CDR3 loop is CSARGLTSRVYEQYF. DNA for the CDR3: TGCAGTGCTAGAGGCCTTACTAGTAGGGTCTACGAGCAGTACTTC.

This clonotype has only a few counts. The V and J genes are TRBV12-3 or TRBV12-4 and TRBJ2-3, with D perhaps matching TRBD2 (5 bases). Trimming shortened V by 6 bases and J by 4 bases, and 17 bases separated the two germline ends. The CDR3 contains 15 residues. In DNA form, the CDR3 reads TGTGCCAGCAGGATCACTAGAGAGTACGCAGATACGCAGTATTTT. As protein: CASRITREYADTQYF.

The chain couples TRBV20-1 to TRBJ2-7; 7 nucleotides line up with TRBD2. The CDR3 contains 16 residues. The V gene's germline CDR1 is DFQATT and CDR2 SNEGSKA (reference sequence). Trimming removed 3 bases from V and 5 bases from J; junction bases left unmatched: 16. The CDR3 spells CSASPPFGGVVHEQYF. The CDR3 bases are TGCAGTGCTAGTCCACCCTTTGGGGGGGTGGTCCACGAGCAGTACTTC.

This clonotype was recorded many times. This chain uses TRBV5-5 with TRBJ2-2; D could derive from TRBD1 or TRBD2 (5 bases each). This CDR3 has 17 amino acids. Trimming stripped 0 bases from V and 2 bases from J, with 14 bases between. Germline V gene data show CDR1 as SGHKS and CDR2 as YYEKEE (reference sequence). This CDR3 is CASSLVLGEINTGELFF. CDR3 nucleotide sequence: TGTGCCAGCAGCTTGGTTCTGGGGGAAATAAACACCGGGGAGCTGTTTTTT.

The V and J genes are TRBV5-1 and TRBJ2-3; 8 nucleotides align to TRBD1. Germline loops: CDR1 SGHRS, CDR2 YFSETQ. The CDR3 has 13 amino acids. J gave up 14 bases and V 5 bases, and 13 bases lay outside the gene matches. The CDR3 region is CASRSTVEGQAYF. The CDR3 bases are TGCGCCAGCAGGTCCACGGTCGAGGGACAGGCGTATTTT.